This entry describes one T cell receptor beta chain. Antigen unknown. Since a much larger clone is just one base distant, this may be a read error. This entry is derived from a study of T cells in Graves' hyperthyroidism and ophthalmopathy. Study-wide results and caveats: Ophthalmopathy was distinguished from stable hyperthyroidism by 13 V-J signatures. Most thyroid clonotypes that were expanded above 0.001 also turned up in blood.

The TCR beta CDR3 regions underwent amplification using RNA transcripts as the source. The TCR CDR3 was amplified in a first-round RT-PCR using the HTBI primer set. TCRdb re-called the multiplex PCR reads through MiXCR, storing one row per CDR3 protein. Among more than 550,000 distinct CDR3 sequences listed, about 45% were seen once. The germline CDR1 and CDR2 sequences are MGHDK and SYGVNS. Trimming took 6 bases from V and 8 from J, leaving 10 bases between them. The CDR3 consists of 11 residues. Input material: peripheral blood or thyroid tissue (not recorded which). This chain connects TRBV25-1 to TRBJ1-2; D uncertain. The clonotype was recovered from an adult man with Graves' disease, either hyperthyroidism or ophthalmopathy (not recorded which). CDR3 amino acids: CASSAKKGYTF. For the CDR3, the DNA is TGTGCCAGCAGCGCGAAGAAAGGCTACACCTTC.